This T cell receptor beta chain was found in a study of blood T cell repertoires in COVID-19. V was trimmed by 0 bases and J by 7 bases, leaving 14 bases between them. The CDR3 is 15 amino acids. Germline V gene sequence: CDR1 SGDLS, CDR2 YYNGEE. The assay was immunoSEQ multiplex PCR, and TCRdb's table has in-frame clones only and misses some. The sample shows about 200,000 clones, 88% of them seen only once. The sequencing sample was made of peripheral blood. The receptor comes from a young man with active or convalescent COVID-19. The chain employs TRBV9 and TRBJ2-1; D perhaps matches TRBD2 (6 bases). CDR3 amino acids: CASSVGQLGGNEQFF. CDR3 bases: TGTGCCAGCAGCGTAGGTCAACTAGGAGGGAATGAGCAGTTCTTC. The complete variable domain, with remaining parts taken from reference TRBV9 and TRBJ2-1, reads DSGVTQTPKHLITATGQRVTLRCSPRSGDLSVYWYQQSLDQGLQFLIQYYNGEERAKGNILERFSAQQFPDLHSELNLSSLELGDSALYFCASSVGQLGGNEQFFGPGTRLTVL.